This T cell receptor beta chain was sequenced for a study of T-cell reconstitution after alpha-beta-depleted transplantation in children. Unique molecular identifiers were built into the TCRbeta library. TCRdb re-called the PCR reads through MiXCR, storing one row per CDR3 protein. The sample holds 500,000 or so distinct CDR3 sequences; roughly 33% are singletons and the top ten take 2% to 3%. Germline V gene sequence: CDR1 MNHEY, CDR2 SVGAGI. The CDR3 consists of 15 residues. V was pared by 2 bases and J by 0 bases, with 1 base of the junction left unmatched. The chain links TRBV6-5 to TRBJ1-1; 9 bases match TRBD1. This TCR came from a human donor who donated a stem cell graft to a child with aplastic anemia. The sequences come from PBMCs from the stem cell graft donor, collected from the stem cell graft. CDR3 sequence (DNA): TGTGCCAGCAGTTACGGGACAGGGATGAACACTGAAGCTTTCTTT. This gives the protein CASSYGTGMNTEAFF.